These T cell receptor beta chains were read from a single sample in a study of T cell changes during pregnancy in multiple sclerosis. The method was immunoSEQ multiplex PCR; TCRdb's version includes in-frame clones alone and lacks a portion of them. This table holds 42,000 or so clones, around 91% found once. The specimen comprised CD8+ T cells from peripheral blood mononuclear cells, sampled in the first trimester of pregnancy. The receptors were sampled from a female donor with multiple sclerosis, enrolled in a pregnancy study. The CDR3 runs from the conserved cysteine through the conserved F or W. A D gene is named only where the DNA matches it firmly. The size of a clone is reported for some rows only, either as once, few or many, or as a class for expanded clones.

j_call | d_call | v_call | clone_size | cdr3_nt | cdr3_aa
TRBJ2-7 | TRBD1 | TRBV5-1 | - | TGCGCCAGCAGCCTCCAGGGGGCTGGCTCCGTTAACTACGAGCAGTACTTC | CASSLQGAGSVNYEQYF
TRBJ1-1 | - | TRBV5-4 | - | TGTGCCAGCAGCGCGAAGGACACGAACACTGAAGCTTTCTTT | CASSAKDTNTEAFF
TRBJ1-2 | - | TRBV19 | - | TGTGCCAGTAGTATCGGCGGCAGGGCCTATGGCTACACCTTC | CASSIGGRAYGYTF
TRBJ2-3 | - | TRBV7-6 | few | TGTGCCAGCAGCCCCGGTAGGGGGTACGTAGGCACAGATACGCAGTATTTT | CASSPGRGYVGTDTQYF
TRBJ1-1 | TRBD1 | TRBV6-5 | - | TGTGCCAGCAGTTACTCACCAGGGGGCACTGAAGCTTTCTTT | CASSYSPGGTEAFF
TRBJ2-2 | TRBD2 | TRBV4-2 | - | TGTGCCAGCAGCCATGGGGTTGGGACTAGCGGGACCACCGGGGAGCTGTTTTTT | CASSHGVGTSGTTGELFF
TRBJ2-4 | - | TRBV19 | - | TGTGCCAGTAGTATACACAGGGAGCTATCTCTACTAGCCAAAAACATTCAGTACTTC | CASSIHRELSLLAKNIQYF
TRBJ2-2 | - | TRBV29-1 | few | TGCAGCGCTTCTTCCGGGACTCACGTGGGGGAGCTGTTTTTT | CSASSGTHVGELFF
TRBJ2-5 | TRBD1 | TRBV29-1 | - | TGCAGCGTTGGAGCAGGGGGCTGGGAAGAGACCCAGTACTTC | CSVGAGGWEETQYF
TRBJ1-1 | - | TRBV6-5 | - | TGTGCCAGCAGTTACGACAGCCTTATGAACACTGAAGCTTTCTTT | CASSYDSLMNTEAFF
TRBJ2-7 | TRBD1 | TRBV7-9 | - | TGTGCCAGCAGCTTCCCAGGACAGGGGGGCCCATACGAGCAGTACTTC | CASSFPGQGGPYEQYF
TRBJ1-3 | - | TRBV14 | - | TGTGCCAGCAGCCAAGATCGTTGGTGGGTGGGGGGAAGCAAGCCTGGAAACACCATATATTTT | CASSQDRWWVGGSKPGNTIYF
TRBJ1-4 | TRBD1 | TRBV5-1 | - | TGCGCCAGCAGCTTGGAAACAGGGGCGGGTGAAAAACTGTTTTTT | CASSLETGAGEKLFF
TRBJ2-6 | - | TRBV12-5 | - | TGTGCTAGTGGTTTGTCCAGGGGTTCCCCTGGGGCCAACGTCCTGACTTTC | CASGLSRGSPGANVLTF
TRBJ1-2 | TRBD1 | TRBV2 | - | TGTGCCAGCAGTGTTGGGGGACAGTCCGTCTATGGCTACACCTTC | CASSVGGQSVYGYTF
TRBJ1-2 | - | TRBV9 | - | TGTGCCAGCAGCCCTAGTGGCCACGGCTACACCTTC | CASSPSGHGYTF
TRBJ2-1 | TRBD2 | TRBV5-1 | once | TGCGCCAGCAGTAGCGGGCGCTCCTACAATGAGCAGTTCTTC | CASSSGRSYNEQFF
TRBJ2-1 | - | TRBV5-1 | - | TGCGCCAGCAGCCTGAACTCCAATGAGCAGTTCTTC | CASSLNSNEQFF
TRBJ1-2 | - | TRBV5-1 | - | TGCGCCAGCAGCTTGACGGAGGCTGGCTATGGCTACACCTTC | CASSLTEAGYGYTF
TRBJ1-4 | - | TRBV15 | - | TGTGCCACCAGCAGGGGGAGGGGGAATGAAAAACTGTTTTTT | CATSRGRGNEKLFF
TRBJ2-3 | TRBD2 | TRBV6-4 | medium-sized | TGTGCCAGCAGTGATAGCGGGGGGGCCACAGATACGCAGTATTTT | CASSDSGGATDTQYF
TRBJ2-7 | - | TRBV6-5 | - | TGTGCCAGCAGTTCACAGTCCCGGGACATGAACTACGAGCAGTACTTC | CASSSQSRDMNYEQYF
TRBJ1-1 | - | TRBV30 | once | TGTGCCTGGTACTACAGGGTTGCTGAAGCTTTCTTT | CAWYYRVAEAFF
TRBJ2-7 | - | TRBV7-9 | few | TGTGCCAGCAGCCCCGGGACCTACGAGCAGTACTTC | CASSPGTYEQYF
TRBJ2-7 | - | TRBV6-5 | - | TGTGCCAGCAGATCCATAGCCTACGAGCAGTACTTC | CASRSIAYEQYF
TRBJ1-1 | TRBD1 | TRBV6-5 | - | TGTGCCAGCAGCACAGGGGGCGGCACTGAAGCTTTCTTT | CASSTGGGTEAFF
TRBJ2-5 | TRBD2 | TRBV2 | - | TGTGCCAGCATCAAGCGGGAGGGCCGGGAGACCCAGTACTTC | CASIKREGRETQYF
TRBJ1-2 | TRBD1 | TRBV5-5 | - | TGTGCCAGCCGTTCCGGGACAGCCTATGGCTACACCTTC | CASRSGTAYGYTF
TRBJ2-7 | - | TRBV21-1 | - | TGTGCCAGCAGATACTTTATTCCCCGACTAGCGGGGGGCGATGACGGCGAGCAGTACTTC | CASRYFIPRLAGGDDGEQYF
TRBJ1-2 | - | TRBV19 | - | TGTGCCAGTAGTATAGATCTAGGGGATGGCTACACCTTC | CASSIDLGDGYTF
TRBJ2-2 | TRBD1 | TRBV4-3 | once | TGCGCCAGCAGCCGGGAGGGACAGGGTATAACCGGGGAGCTGTTTTTT | CASSREGQGITGELFF
TRBJ1-6 | - | TRBV4-2 | - | TGTGCCAGCAGCCTCGGAGTCTCACCCCTCCACTTT | CASSLGVSPLHF
TRBJ2-5 | - | TRBV11-2 | - | TGTGCCAGCAGCTTAGGAGAAGAGACCCAGTACTTC | CASSLGEETQYF
TRBJ1-2 | TRBD1 | TRBV10-1 | - | TGCGCCAGCAGTGCCTCTCGGGACAGGGGAAGTATGGGCTATGGCTACACCTTC | CASSASRDRGSMGYGYTF
TRBJ2-1 | - | TRBV9 | - | TGTGCCAGCAGCGTAGCGGGGTTTTCCTACAATGAGCAGTTCTTC | CASSVAGFSYNEQFF
TRBJ2-3 | - | TRBV25-1 | few | TGTGCCAGCAGTGAATCCCAGGGCGACACAGATACGCAGTATTTT | CASSESQGDTDTQYF
TRBJ1-4 | TRBD1 | TRBV9 | once | TGTGCCAGCAGCTCGGACAGGGGGAGTGAAAAACTGTTTTTT | CASSSDRGSEKLFF
TRBJ2-7 | - | TRBV23-1 | - | TGCGCCAGCACGAGGACAGAGACCTACGAGCAGTACTTC | CASTRTETYEQYF
TRBJ1-1 | TRBD1 | TRBV4-1 | once | TGCGCCAGCAGAACAGACAGGGGGCTTATGAACACTGAAGCTTTCTTT | CASRTDRGLMNTEAFF
TRBJ2-7 | TRBD2 | TRBV5-4 | - | TGTGCCAGCAGACGGCTAGCGGGACCCTCCTACGAGCAGTACTTC | CASRRLAGPSYEQYF
TRBJ2-7 | - | TRBV27 | - | TGTGCCAGCAGTAAACGAGGCACTAGCAGTTTCTACGAGCAGTACTTC | CASSKRGTSSFYEQYF
TRBJ2-2 | - | TRBV6-5 | - | TGTGCCAGCAGTTACTCTCTCGCCGGGGAGCTGTTTTTT | CASSYSLAGELFF
TRBJ2-7 | TRBD2 | TRBV2 | - | TGTGCCTCCCACGGGGGGGGTAACGACGAGCAGTACTTC | CASHGGGNDEQYF
TRBJ1-1 | - | TRBV7-2 | - | TGTGCCAGCAGCTTAGAGCCGGGAAACACTGAAGCTTTCTTT | CASSLEPGNTEAFF
TRBJ2-7 | TRBD1 | TRBV5-5 | - | TGTGCCAGCAGCTTGACCCGACAGGGCGACGCCTACGAGCAGTACTTC | CASSLTRQGDAYEQYF
TRBJ2-7 | - | TRBV7-7 | - | TGTGCCAGCAGCTTAGGGACAGACTCCTACGAGCAGTACTTC | CASSLGTDSYEQYF
TRBJ2-1 | TRBD2 | TRBV7-9 | - | TGTGCCAGCATCAAGCGGGAGGATACTGGAGAGCAGTTCTTC | CASIKREDTGEQFF
TRBJ2-2 | - | TRBV19 | - | TGTGCCAGTAGTATCCGGGGGGCCGCCGGGGAGCTGTTTTTT | CASSIRGAAGELFF